Included here is one TCR beta chain sequence, with context. Germline values: CDR1 SGHTA, CDR2 FQGNSA. This CDR3 is 16 amino acids long. V was clipped by 2 bases and J by 6 bases; unmatched bases: 9. The sample originates from a study of blood T cell repertoires in COVID-19. Study overall: Collection of acute and convalescent COVID-19 samples took place in the United States, Italy and Spain.

Participants, 18 to 89 years old, spanned around 25 US areas. The recovered donors of Cohort 3 showed two negative PCRs, clearance, or symptom resolution. Authors' methods: Using reference gene primer amplification, nucleated cell counts were estimated. Repertoires were generated with immunoSEQ multiplex PCR, while TCRdb's copy carries only in-frame clones and drops some. From that table come the V and J calls and clone size; the DNA was used to work out D and trimming. The sample shows roughly 170,000 clones, less than 85% of them seen only once. The genes are TRBV7-2 and TRBJ1-5; 8 positions match TRBD1. This TCR was sampled from a man aged 50-60 years who had recovered from COVID-19. Sequenced: PBMCs or T cells enriched from blood (not recorded which). CDR3 residues: CASSLMSGGYGQPQHF. In nucleotides, the CDR3 is TGTGCCAGCAGCTTAATGTCAGGGGGCTATGGTCAGCCCCAGCATTTT.